This T cell receptor beta chain was sequenced in a study of cytomegalovirus exposure and HLA in healthy donors. Study-level background: As an earlier analysis found, about 179 million T cells yielded approximately 110 million unique TCR beta sequences.

The PCR contained 60 Vbeta and 13 Jbeta primers. Using immunoSEQ multiplex PCR, the repertoire was profiled, and TCRdb retains in-frame clones only, with some absent. The sample lists 200,000 to 250,000 clones; approximately 80% were seen once. The CDR3 has 13 residues. V lost 5 bases and J lost 1, with 8 bases in between. Germline-derived CDR1 and CDR2 are SGHTA and FQGTGA. This clonotype was sampled from a male donor in good health and CMV-seronegative. The rearrangement joins TRBV7-3 to TRBJ1-1; no clear D gene. Sequencing was performed on PBMCs. The CDR3 here is CASSISRNTEAFF. The CDR3 bases are TGTGCCAGCAGCATATCTAGGAACACTGAAGCTTTCTTT.